These 11 T cell receptor beta chains share one sample of origin, sequenced in a study of blood T cell repertoires in COVID-19. The table came from immunoSEQ multiplex PCR; TCRdb's copy has only in-frame clones and leaves some out. Of under 110,000 clones in the sample, over 70% were seen once. What was sequenced was peripheral blood. The receptors originated from a human donor with acute or convalescent COVID-19. The donor label of this sample is uncertain.

Here the CDR3 reads CASSDEGLVNSPLHF. In DNA, the CDR3 is TGTGCCAGCAGTGACGAGGGACTAGTAAACTCACCCCTCCACTTT. The V and J genes are TRBV2 and TRBJ1-6; perhaps TRBD1 as D (5 bases). The CDR3 length is 15 residues. The germline CDR1 and CDR2 sequences are SNHLY and FYNNEI. V lost 3 bases, J lost 10 bases, and 16 bases lay in between.

This clone was detected only a few times. The genes are TRBV6-1 and TRBJ1-6; 12 bases map to TRBD1. The CDR3 is 14 residues long. CDR1 and CDR2 from the germline V gene are MNHNS and SASEGT. Trimming took 3 bases from V and 9 from J; bases not matched to a gene: 0. CDR3 in DNA: TGTGCCAGCAGTGAGGGACAGGGGGCTTCACCCCTCCACTTT. Translation gives CASSEGQGASPLHF.

This rearrangement joins TRBV27 to TRBJ2-5, with 12 bases that match TRBD2. The CDR3 contains 14 residues. Germline V CDR1 and CDR2: MNHEY, SMNVEV (reference sequence). The V segment lost 6 bases and the J segment 5 bases; nucleotides outside the gene matches: 4. As DNA, the CDR3 is TGTGCCAGCAGAAGGGGGACTAGCGGGGAGACCCAGTACTTC. Encoded protein: CASRRGTSGETQYF.

The CDR3 is CASSLILPPYNEQFF. The CDR3 DNA reads as TGCGCCAGCAGCCTCATACTGCCGCCCTACAATGAGCAGTTCTTC. The chain links TRBV4-1 to TRBJ2-1, with no clear D. Trimming took 4 bases from V and 2 from J, leaving 12 bases between them. In germline, CDR1 is MGHRA, CDR2 YSYEKL. This CDR3 region has 15 residues.

This clone turned up a few times. This chain links TRBV10-2 with TRBJ2-5; 15 bases map to TRBD2. The CDR3 has 18 residues. V was clipped by 7 bases and J by 5 bases; unmatched bases: 14. The germline V gene encodes CDR1 WSHSY and CDR2 SAAADI. CDR3 bases: TGCGCCAGCACCCAAATTCGGACTAGCGGGGGGGCGTCTGAGACCCAGTACTTC. The encoded protein is CASTQIRTSGGASETQYF.

The CDR3 loop reads CASRASGAETQYF. CDR3 in DNA: TGTGCCAGCCGGGCTAGCGGGGCGGAGACCCAGTACTTC. The chain is built from TRBV11-2 and TRBJ2-5; 9 positions match TRBD2. With 8 bases clipped from V and 5 bases from J, the junction kept 6 bases outside the gene matches. Germline lookup yields CDR1 SGHAT and CDR2 FQNNGV. This CDR3 spans 13 amino acids.

This clone has only a few counts. The genes are TRBV18 and TRBJ1-5; possibly TRBD1 for D (6 bases). The CDR3 is 14 residues long. The germline V gene has CDR1 KGHSH and CDR2 LQKENI. V was clipped by 6 bases and J by 2 bases, with 11 bases between them. This chain's CDR3 is CASSPDSRNQPQHF. The CDR3, as DNA: TGTGCCAGCTCTCCGGACAGCCGCAATCAGCCCCAGCATTTT.

This rearrangement joins TRBV24-1 to TRBJ1-2; D is undetermined. Trimming removed 1 base from V and 2 bases from J, with 7 bases in between. Germline loops: CDR1 KGHDR, CDR2 SFDVKD. The CDR3 sequence is 14 residues long. The CDR3: CATSDFQKNYGYTF. CDR3 coding DNA: TGTGCCACCAGTGATTTCCAGAAAAACTATGGCTACACCTTC.

The chain joins TRBV7-6 to TRBJ1-2, with TRBD1 matching 10 bases. The junction had 6 bases not matched to a gene; V was cut back by 3 bases and J by 8 bases. Germline V CDR1 and CDR2: SGHVS, FNYEAQ. The CDR3 has 14 residues. CDR3: CASSLGQGLEGYTF. The DNA of the CDR3 is TGTGCCAGCAGCTTGGGACAGGGGTTGGAGGGCTACACCTTC.

This clone was counted only a few times. The chain links TRBV5-1 to TRBJ1-2; 9 bases line up with TRBD1. The CDR3 has 14 residues. In germline, CDR1 is SGHRS, CDR2 YFSETQ. J gave up 7 bases and V 0 bases, and 4 bases lay outside the gene matches. This chain's CDR3 is CASSLDRGLGGYTF. The CDR3 DNA is TGCGCCAGCAGCTTGGACAGGGGGCTAGGTGGCTACACCTTC. The full variable domain, rest sourced from reference TRBV5-1 and TRBJ1-2, is KAGVTQTPRYLIKTRGQQVTLSCSPISGHRSVSWYQQTPGQGLQFLFEYFSETQRNKGNFPGRFSGRQFSNSRSEMNVSTLELGDSALYLCASSLDRGLGGYTFGSGTRLTVV.

The gene calls are TRBV6-2 or TRBV6-3 and TRBJ1-2; TRBD1 is a possible D gene (5 bases). This CDR3 has 16 amino acids. Germline loops: CDR1 MNHEY, CDR2 SVGEGT. Trimming pared 2 bases from V and 4 bases from J, leaving 17 bases between. The DNA of the CDR3 is TGTGCCAGCAGTTACCGCGGCGGGACCCGGGGCTATGGCTACACCTTC. It translates to CASSYRGGTRGYGYTF.